These 19 T cell receptor beta chains came from one sample sequenced in a study of Graves' ophthalmopathy and Graves' hyperthyroidism. RNA transcripts were the template, and TCR beta CDR3 regions were amplified from them. RT-PCR with HTBI primers came first, then second-round multiplex PCR. TCRdb redid the calling of the multiplex PCR reads with MiXCR, one entry per CDR3 protein. Of 150,000 to 200,000 distinct CDR3 sequences in the sample, 30% to 45% were seen once. The sequencing sample was made of peripheral blood. These receptors all stem from a man aged 30 to 45 with Graves' ophthalmopathy.

The CDR3 DNA reads TGTGCCAGCAGGGGTGTCCGGGGGACTGATGGCTACACCTTC. This encodes CASRGVRGTDGYTF. The J gene is TRBJ1-2, the V gene TRBV12-3 or TRBV12-4, with D tentatively TRBD1 (5 bases). The length of the CDR3 is 14 residues. The V end lost 6 bases, the J end lost 6 bases, and 17 bases lay between the germline ends.

This clonotype was detected many times. The chain uses TRBV5-1 and TRBJ2-7; D might be TRBD1 (5 bases). Germline CDR1 is SGHRS and CDR2 is YFSETQ. This CDR3 is 14 amino acids long. V was trimmed by 4 bases and J by 3 bases, leaving 14 bases between them. CDR3 in DNA: TGCGCCAGCAGCCCCATTGGGGCCAACTACGAGCAGTACTTC. Protein: CASSPIGANYEQYF.

The table lists this clonotype with many counts. This chain links TRBV6-5 with TRBJ1-5, with 7 nucleotides matching TRBD1. V gave up 5 bases and J gave up 7 bases; unmatched junction bases: 5. CDR3 length: 13 amino acids. Germline CDR1 MNHEY, CDR2 SVGAGI. This CDR3 is CASSPGGGQPQHF. Written as DNA, the CDR3 is TGTGCCAGCAGTCCTGGAGGGGGCCAGCCCCAGCATTTT.

J is TRBJ2-7 and V is TRBV7-2; D remains unclear. The CDR3 extends over 15 amino acids. Trimming shortened V by 10 bases and J by 2 bases, and 21 bases separated the two germline ends. The germline CDR1 and CDR2 sequences are SGHTA and FQGNSA. The CDR3 region is CATERGDHLAYEQYF. CDR3 DNA sequence: TGTGCCACGGAAAGAGGAGATCACCTGGCCTACGAGCAGTACTTC.

This clonotype was observed many times. The V gene is TRBV11-2, the J gene TRBJ2-7; D gene ambiguous. With 0 bases removed from V and 5 bases from J, the gap between germline ends came to 8 bases. The germline V gene has CDR1 SGHAT and CDR2 FQNNGV. This CDR3 contains 13 residues. CDR3 in DNA: TGTGCCAGCAGCTTAGACCCCCCCCACGAGCAGTACTTC. It specifies CASSLDPPHEQYF.

This chain joins TRBV11-2 and TRBJ2-7, with D possibly being TRBD1 (6 bases). Germline values: CDR1 SGHAT, CDR2 FQNNGV. Trimming cost V 4 bases and J 7 bases, with 14 bases left between them. The CDR3 loop spans 13 amino acids. DNA of the CDR3: TGTGCCAGCAGCTATAACAGGGCCTGGGAGCAGTACTTC. It translates to CASSYNRAWEQYF.

This chain joins TRBV12-5 and TRBJ1-5; 9 bases are a match to TRBD1. The V gene end was trimmed by 1 base and the J gene end by 2 bases; junction bases not matched to a gene: 3. Germline V lookup: CDR1 LGHNT, CDR2 FRNRAP. The CDR3 loop spans 16 amino acids. CDR3 sequence: CASGLGTGEGNQPQHF. DNA of the CDR3: TGTGCTAGTGGTTTGGGGACAGGGGAAGGCAATCAGCCCCAGCATTTT.

The V call is TRBV29-1, the J call TRBJ2-7, with TRBD1 as a possible D gene (6 bases). The CDR3 totals 13 residues. V was clipped by 6 bases and J by 7 bases, with 19 bases between them. Germline V gene sequence: CDR1 SQVTM, CDR2 ANQGSEA. The CDR3 coding sequence is TGCAGCGTCCAGGGGACCGGGGTACGAGAGCAGTACTTC. It translates to CSVQGTGVREQYF.

This clonotype was found many times. The chain links TRBV30 to TRBJ1-5; D gene uncertain. The CDR3 covers 14 residues. Trimming removed 1 base at V and 3 bases at J, with 10 bases between. Germline CDR1 is GTSNPN and CDR2 is SVGIG (reference sequence). This chain's CDR3 is CAWSGASNNQPQHF. CDR3 in DNA: TGTGCCTGGAGTGGGGCGAGTAACAATCAGCCCCAGCATTTT.

This sequence joins TRBV6-1 and TRBJ2-7, with no clear D. Germline CDR1 is MNHNS and CDR2 is SASEGT. This CDR3 is built from 10 residues. Between the trimmed V and J ends, which lost 2 bases and 12 bases, there was a span of 8 bases. CDR3 in amino acids: CASSERELYF. The CDR3 bases are TGTGCCAGCAGTGAAAGAGAGTTGTACTTC.

Many counts were recorded for this clonotype. This sequence joins TRBV24-1 and TRBJ2-3, with a weak D call TRBD2 (5 bases). CDR1 and CDR2 from the germline V gene are KGHDR and SFDVKD. V was clipped by 2 bases and J by 5 bases, with 19 bases between them. The CDR3 extends over 17 amino acids. The CDR3 spells CATSDWVGGGLGDTQYF. Written as DNA, the CDR3 is TGTGCCACCAGTGATTGGGTCGGAGGAGGATTGGGAGATACGCAGTATTTT.

The chain links TRBV5-1 to TRBJ2-7; tentatively, D is TRBD1 (6 bases). This CDR3 region has 13 residues. From germline, CDR1 is SGHRS and CDR2 YFSETQ. Trimming shortened V by 4 bases and J by 2 bases, and 10 bases separated the two germline ends. CDR3 nucleotides: TGCGCCAGCAGCCCCCGGACAGCCTACGAGCAGTACTTC. Amino acids: CASSPRTAYEQYF.

This clonotype was counted at least ten times. This chain uses TRBV27 with TRBJ1-1; a possible D gene is TRBD1 (6 bases). Trimming left V 8 bases short and J 2 bases short, with 15 bases between. This CDR3 has 14 residues. Germline-derived CDR1 and CDR2 are MNHEY and SMNVEV (reference sequence). CDR3 coding DNA: TGTGCCAGCCAGGACGCGGGGGCAAACACTGAAGCTTTCTTT. Translation gives CASQDAGANTEAFF.

This clonotype was recorded many times. The chain carries TRBV20-1 and TRBJ2-7; possible D gene TRBD1, 7 bases. V lost 4 bases to trimming and J lost 2 bases, with 15 bases between them. In germline, CDR1 is DFQATT, CDR2 SNEGSKA (reference sequence). This CDR3 has 14 residues. CDR3 amino acids: CSATRQGGTYEQYF. The DNA of the CDR3 is TGCAGTGCTACCCGACAGGGAGGAACCTACGAGCAGTACTTC.

This clonotype was found many times. This chain connects TRBV6-2 or TRBV6-3 to TRBJ1-2; 8 nucleotides match TRBD1. Trimming took 6 bases from V and 3 from J; bases not matched to a gene: 0. This CDR3 is built from 12 residues. The V gene's germline CDR1 is MNHEY and CDR2 SVGEGT. The CDR3 DNA follows: TGTGCCAGCAGGGACAGGGACTATGGCTACACCTTC. Protein sequence: CASRDRDYGYTF.

This clonotype has at least ten counts. The gene calls are TRBV30 and TRBJ1-1; weak D call: TRBD1 (5 bases). The V gene's germline CDR1 is GTSNPN and CDR2 SVGIG (reference sequence). The V gene lost 2 bases and the J gene lost 1 base, with 11 bases spanning the gap. The CDR3 extends over 14 amino acids. The CDR3, as DNA: TGTGCCTGGAGTCCCCAAGACAGGAACACTGAAGCTTTCTTT. Its protein product is CAWSPQDRNTEAFF.

This clonotype was picked up a small number of times. The V call is TRBV6-1, the J call TRBJ1-2, with 7 bases lining up with TRBD1. Germline CDR1 MNHNS, CDR2 SASEGT. This CDR3 is 11 amino acids long. V dropped 5 bases and J dropped 6; count of bases not matched to a gene: 0. The CDR3 DNA follows: TGTGCCAGCAGTACAGGGGATGGCTACACCTTC. Amino acid sequence: CASSTGDGYTF.

J is TRBJ1-1 and V is TRBV5-1, with D tentatively TRBD1 (6 bases). CDR1 is SGHRS, CDR2 YFSETQ, per germline. Trimming removed 4 bases at V and 0 bases at J, with 22 bases between. The CDR3 loop spans 18 amino acids. In nucleotides, the CDR3 is TGCGCCAGCAGCGTTGGTGTCGGGGGGCGGGTGATGAACACTGAAGCTTTCTTT. Its protein is CASSVGVGGRVMNTEAFF.

Ten or more counts support this clonotype. The rearrangement uses TRBV12-5 and TRBJ1-1; TRBD1 is a possible D gene (5 bases). This CDR3 spans 14 amino acids. Per the germline V gene, CDR1 is LGHNT and CDR2 is FRNRAP. Deletions cut 8 bases from V and 1 base from J, with 14 bases between. The CDR3 sequence: CASQGPGRNTEAFF. The CDR3 nucleotides read TGTGCTAGTCAGGGCCCAGGCAGGAACACTGAAGCTTTCTTT.